Sequencing of this T cell receptor beta chain was carried out in a study of PD-1 blockade in mismatch repair-deficient tumors. Overall study context: All were previously treated, progressing patients with about 12 mismatch repair-deficient cancer types.

PCR or immunohistochemistry showed mismatch repair deficiency in every enrolled patient. The ends lost 7 bases at V and 10 bases at J; junction bases unmatched: 8. Germline V gene lookup returns CDR1 MDHEN and CDR2 SYDVKM. This CDR3 is 14 amino acids long. Some clones are missing from TCRdb's copy, which holds only in-frame ones; the method was immunoSEQ multiplex PCR. The table has about 51,000 clones, approximately 81% seen once; the top ten hold about 8%. The source is an adult with mismatch repair-deficient cancer. Sequenced here: peripheral blood, sampled about 20 weeks after starting pembrolizumab. The rearrangement joins TRBV28 to TRBJ2-3, with 13 bases aligning to TRBD2. The CDR3 loop reads CASIGLAGVVAQYF. For the CDR3, the DNA is TGTGCCAGCATCGGACTAGCGGGAGTGGTTGCGCAGTATTTT.